Only one count was recorded for the clone carrying this T cell receptor beta chain. The antigen is undetermined. Profiling that covered TCR beta VDJ and CDR3 relied on genomic DNA as its template. TCRdb reprocessed the reads via MiXCR and lists one record per CDR3 protein. The profile shows fewer than 250,000 distinct CDR3 sequences, roughly 50% of them singletons. These data belong to a study of CD8+CD57+ T cells in acquired aplastic anemia. Study-wide results and caveats: No significant difference in CD8+ Simpson's diversity was found between patients and controls.

There are 14 residues in the CDR3. Germline V lookup: CDR1 SGHTA, CDR2 FQGNSA. V gave up 9 bases and J gave up 4 bases; unmatched junction bases: 4. The sequenced patients had an expansion of CD8+CD57+ cells seen by flow cytometry. The sequencing sample was made of sorted CD4+, CD8+, or CD8+CD57+ T cells (not recorded which) from PBMCs. The clonotype was recovered from a human donor with aplastic anemia. The chain recombines TRBV7-2 with TRBJ2-3; 13 bases align to TRBD2. CDR3 sequence (DNA): TGTGCCAGTCAAACTAGCGGGGGGGCAGATACGCAGTATTTT. Protein: CASQTSGGADTQYF.